This T cell receptor beta chain was found in a study of shared clonotypes between healthy human individuals. Study conclusions and caveats: In the sorted subsets, rarefaction showed sequencing was incomplete despite large depth.

TCRdb's copy holds only in-frame clones and misses some; the assay was immunoSEQ multiplex PCR. Here the sample spans 2 million to 2.5 million clones, 90% to 95% being singletons. A word on this clone: Its antigen remains unknown.

The germline V and J ends were trimmed by 9 bases and 6 bases, with 21 bases remaining between them. The CDR3 consists of 14 residues. Germline V lookup: CDR1 MDHEN, CDR2 SYDVKM. Selected positively for CCR7 and CD45RO-negative, naive CD8 cells excluded terminally differentiated effector memory CD45RA+ cells. Sequencing was done on a sample of naive CD8+ T cells from PBMCs. V and J are TRBV28 and TRBJ2-7, with D possibly matching TRBD2 (5 bases). The TCR comes from a man between 18 and 29 years old in good health. Some clones in this sample may be carry-over from other donors' samples. The CDR3 bases are TGTGCCAGTGAACCGGACTCCTATGGGCTCGAGCAGTACTTC. This sequence encodes CASEPDSYGLEQYF. The full variable domain, its missing parts supplied by reference TRBV28 and TRBJ2-7, is DVKVTQSSRYLVKRTGEKVFLECVQDMDHENMFWYRQDPGLGLRLIYFSYDVKMKEKGDIPEGYSVSREKKERFSLILESASTNQTSMYLCASEPDSYGLEQYFGPGTRLTVT.